One sample yielded the 6 T cell receptor beta chains listed below, sequenced in a study of cytomegalovirus exposure and HLA in healthy donors. PCR was performed using 60 Vbeta and 13 Jbeta primers. Generated by immunoSEQ multiplex PCR, the TCRdb table keeps only in-frame clones and is missing some. The sample has approximately 240,000 clones; 70% to 85% are singletons. The sample comprised PBMCs. Every receptor here comes from a woman aged 40 to 55 in good health and CMV-seronegative.

The chain joins TRBV27 to TRBJ1-6; D is undetermined. V dropped 3 bases and J dropped 0 bases, with 12 bases sitting between them. The germline CDR1 and CDR2 sequences are MNHEY and SMNVEV (reference sequence). CDR3 length: 17 residues. The CDR3 bases are TGTGCCAGCAGTTTGTACGGGTGGAGCTCCTATAATTCACCCCTCCACTTT. As protein: CASSLYGWSSYNSPLHF.

The chain employs TRBV7-2 and TRBJ1-6, with no clear D. Germline loops: CDR1 SGHTA, CDR2 FQGNSA. Deletions cut 5 bases from V and 4 bases from J, with 18 bases between. The CDR3 covers 17 residues. The CDR3 loop reads CASSREPGRRYNSPLHF. The DNA for the CDR3 is TGTGCCAGCAGCCGGGAACCCGGACGGAGGTATAATTCACCCCTCCACTTT.

V usage is TRBV2 and J usage is TRBJ2-3; D is unresolved. The CDR3 totals 11 residues. V was clipped by 7 bases and J by 6 bases, with 8 bases between them. Germline CDR1 and CDR2: SNHLY and FYNNEI. This CDR3 is CASTTRDTQYF. CDR3 nucleotides: TGTGCCAGCACCACTCGGGATACGCAGTATTTT. Filled out from reference TRBV2 and TRBJ2-3, the complete variable domain reads EPEVTQTPSHQVTQMGQEVILRCVPISNHLYFYWYRQILGQKVEFLVSFYNNEISEKSEIFDDQFSVERPDGSNFTLKIRSTKLEDSAMYFCASTTRDTQYFGPGTRLTVL.

This clone came up a few times. The J gene is TRBJ1-1, the V gene TRBV29-1; D may be TRBD1 (5 bases). The ends were cut back, 1 base at V and 5 bases at J, with 11 bases in the middle. The CDR3 has 13 amino acids. CDR1 and CDR2 from the germline V gene are SQVTM and ANQGSEA. CDR3 DNA: TGCAGCGTTGAAGGGAGACAGAATACTGAAGCTTTCTTT. This translates into CSVEGRQNTEAFF.

DNA for the CDR3: TGTGCCAGCAGCCAAGGTCCCGGGGACGAGCAGTACTTC. Translation: CASSQGPGDEQYF. The chain couples TRBV14 to TRBJ2-7; tentative D call: TRBD2 (5 bases). The CDR3 extends over 13 amino acids. CDR1 is SGHDN, CDR2 FVKESK, per germline. Between the trimmed V and J ends, which lost 1 base and 5 bases, there was a span of 9 bases.

This clone has just one count. This chain uses TRBV4-3 with TRBJ2-4, with 16 bases lining up with TRBD2. Trimming took 0 bases from V and 6 from J; bases not matched to a gene: 5. The CDR3 is 18 amino acids. The germline V gene encodes CDR1 LGHNA and CDR2 YSLEER. The CDR3 sequence is CASSQEGTSGGAGNIQYF. The CDR3 nucleotides are TGCGCCAGCAGCCAAGAGGGGACTAGCGGGGGGGCCGGAAACATTCAGTACTTC.